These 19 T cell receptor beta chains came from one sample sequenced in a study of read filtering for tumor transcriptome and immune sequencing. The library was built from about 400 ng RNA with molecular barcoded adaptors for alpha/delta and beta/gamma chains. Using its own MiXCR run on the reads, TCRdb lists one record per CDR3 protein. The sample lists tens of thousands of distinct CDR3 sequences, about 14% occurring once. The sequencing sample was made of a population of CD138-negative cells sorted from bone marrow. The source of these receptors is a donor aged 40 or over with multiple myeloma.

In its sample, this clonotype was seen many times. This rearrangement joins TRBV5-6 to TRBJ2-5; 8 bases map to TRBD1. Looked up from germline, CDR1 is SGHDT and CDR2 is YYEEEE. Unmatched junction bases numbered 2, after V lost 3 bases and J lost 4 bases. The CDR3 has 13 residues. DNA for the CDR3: TGTGCCAGCAGCTCGACAGGGGTAGAGACCCAGTACTTC. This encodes CASSSTGVETQYF.

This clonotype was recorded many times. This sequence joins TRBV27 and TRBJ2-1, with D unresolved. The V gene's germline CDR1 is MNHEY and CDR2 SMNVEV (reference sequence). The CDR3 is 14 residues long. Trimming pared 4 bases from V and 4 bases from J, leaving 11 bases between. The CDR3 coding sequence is TGTGCCAGCAGTTACTCTTCGGGTTACAATGAGCAGTTCTTC. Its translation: CASSYSSGYNEQFF.

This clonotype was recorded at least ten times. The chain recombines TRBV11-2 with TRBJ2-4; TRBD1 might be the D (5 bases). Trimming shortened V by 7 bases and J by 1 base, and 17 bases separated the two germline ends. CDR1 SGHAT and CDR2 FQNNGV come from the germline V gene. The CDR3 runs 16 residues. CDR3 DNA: TGTGCCAGCACCGTGCAAGGCGCAGGGGCCAAAAACATTCAGTACTTC. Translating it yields CASTVQGAGAKNIQYF.

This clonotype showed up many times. CDR3 sequence (DNA): TGTGCCAGCAGCCGTATTGGGGGTGAGCAGTTCTTC. This translates into CASSRIGGEQFF. This chain uses TRBV28 with TRBJ2-1, with D perhaps TRBD1 or TRBD2 (5 bases each). Germline values: CDR1 MDHEN, CDR2 SYDVKM. This CDR3 region has 12 residues. The V end lost 6 bases, the J end lost 9 bases, and 12 bases lay between the germline ends. Looking up the rest from reference TRBV28 and TRBJ2-1 gives the full variable domain: DVKVTQSSRYLVKRTGEKVFLECVQDMDHENMFWYRQDPGLGLRLIYFSYDVKMKEKGDIPEGYSVSREKKERFSLILESASTNQTSMYLCASSRIGGEQFFGPGTRLTVL.

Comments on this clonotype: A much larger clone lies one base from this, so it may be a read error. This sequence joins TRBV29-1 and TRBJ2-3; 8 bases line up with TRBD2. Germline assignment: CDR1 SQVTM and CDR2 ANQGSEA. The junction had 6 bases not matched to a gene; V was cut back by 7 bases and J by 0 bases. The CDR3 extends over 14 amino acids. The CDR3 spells CSAEGTRSTDTQYF. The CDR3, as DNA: TGCAGCGCTGAGGGGACTAGAAGCACAGATACGCAGTATTTT.

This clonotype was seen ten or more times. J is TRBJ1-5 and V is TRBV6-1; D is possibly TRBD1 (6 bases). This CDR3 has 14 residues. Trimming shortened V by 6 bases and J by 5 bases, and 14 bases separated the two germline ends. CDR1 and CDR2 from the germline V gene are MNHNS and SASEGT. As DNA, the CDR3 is TGTGCCAGCAGACCCGACAGGCTCTATCAGCCCCAGCATTTT. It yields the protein CASRPDRLYQPQHF.

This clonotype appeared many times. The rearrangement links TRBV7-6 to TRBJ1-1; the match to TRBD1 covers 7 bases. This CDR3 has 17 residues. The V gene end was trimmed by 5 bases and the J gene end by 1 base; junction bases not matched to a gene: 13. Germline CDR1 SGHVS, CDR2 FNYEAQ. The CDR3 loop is CASSPRGPGGPNTEAFF. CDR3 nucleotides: TGTGCCAGCAGCCCCCGCGGTCCAGGGGGGCCGAACACTGAAGCTTTCTTT.

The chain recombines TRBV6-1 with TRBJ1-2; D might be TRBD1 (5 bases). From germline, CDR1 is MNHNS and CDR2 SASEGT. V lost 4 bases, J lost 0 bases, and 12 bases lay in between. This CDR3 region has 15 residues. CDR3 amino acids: CASSGGAKANYGYTF. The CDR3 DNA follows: TGTGCCAGCAGTGGAGGGGCGAAGGCTAACTATGGCTACACCTTC.

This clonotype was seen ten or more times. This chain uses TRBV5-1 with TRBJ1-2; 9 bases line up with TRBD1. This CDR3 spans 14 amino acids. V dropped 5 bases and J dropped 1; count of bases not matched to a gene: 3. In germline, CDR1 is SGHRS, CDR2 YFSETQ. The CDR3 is CASRGTGRNYGYTF. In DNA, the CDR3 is TGCGCCAGCAGAGGGACAGGGCGTAACTATGGCTACACCTTC.

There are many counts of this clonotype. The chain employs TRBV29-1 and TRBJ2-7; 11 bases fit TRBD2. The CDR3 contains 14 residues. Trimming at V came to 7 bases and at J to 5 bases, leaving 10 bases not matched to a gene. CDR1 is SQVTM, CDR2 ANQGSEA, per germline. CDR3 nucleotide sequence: TGCAGCGCCGTCGGACTAGCGGGCAGAAACGAGCAGTACTTC. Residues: CSAVGLAGRNEQYF.

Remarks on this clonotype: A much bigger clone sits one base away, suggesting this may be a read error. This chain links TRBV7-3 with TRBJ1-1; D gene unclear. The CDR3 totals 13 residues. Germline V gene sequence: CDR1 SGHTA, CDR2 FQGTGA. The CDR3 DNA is TGTGGCAGCAGCCTAGTACCCTGGACGGAAGCTTTCTTT. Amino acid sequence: CGSSLVPWTEAFF.

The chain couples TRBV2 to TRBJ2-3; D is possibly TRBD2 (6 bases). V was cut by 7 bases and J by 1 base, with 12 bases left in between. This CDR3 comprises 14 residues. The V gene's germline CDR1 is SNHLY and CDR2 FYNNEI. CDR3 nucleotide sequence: TGTGCCAGCACCCCCCGGAGGGGCACAGATACGCAGTATTTT. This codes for CASTPRRGTDTQYF.

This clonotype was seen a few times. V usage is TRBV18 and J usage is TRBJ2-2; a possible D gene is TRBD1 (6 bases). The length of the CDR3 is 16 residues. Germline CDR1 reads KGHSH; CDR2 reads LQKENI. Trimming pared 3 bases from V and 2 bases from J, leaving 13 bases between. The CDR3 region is CASSPVTGINTGELFF. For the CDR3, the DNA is TGTGCCAGCTCACCGGTTACAGGGATCAACACCGGGGAGCTGTTTTTT. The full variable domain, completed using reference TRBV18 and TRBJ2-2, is NAGVMQNPRHLVRRRGQEARLRCSPMKGHSHVYWYRQLPEEGLKFMVYLQKENIIDESGMPKERFSAEFPKEGPSILRIQQVVRGDSAAYFCASSPVTGINTGELFFGEGSRLTVL.

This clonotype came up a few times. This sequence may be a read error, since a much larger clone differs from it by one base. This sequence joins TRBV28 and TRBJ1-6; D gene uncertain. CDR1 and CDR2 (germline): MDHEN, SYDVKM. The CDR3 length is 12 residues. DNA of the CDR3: TGTGCCAGTCTTTCCGCGGCCGGACCCCACCACTTT. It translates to CASLSAAGPHHF.

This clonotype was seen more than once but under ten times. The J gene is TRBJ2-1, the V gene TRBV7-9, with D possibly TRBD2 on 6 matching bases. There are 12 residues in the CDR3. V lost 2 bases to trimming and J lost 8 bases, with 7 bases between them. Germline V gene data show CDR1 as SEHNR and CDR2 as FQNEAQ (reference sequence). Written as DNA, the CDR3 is TGTGCCAGCAGCTTAAGCGGGTATGAGCAGTTCTTC. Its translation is CASSLSGYEQFF.

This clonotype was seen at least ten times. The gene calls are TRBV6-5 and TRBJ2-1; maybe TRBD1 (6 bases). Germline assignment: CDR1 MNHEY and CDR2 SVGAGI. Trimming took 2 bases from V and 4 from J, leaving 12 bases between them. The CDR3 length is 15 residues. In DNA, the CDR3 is TGTGCCAGCAGTTACCAAGGACAGCTATACAATGAGCAGTTCTTC. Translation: CASSYQGQLYNEQFF.

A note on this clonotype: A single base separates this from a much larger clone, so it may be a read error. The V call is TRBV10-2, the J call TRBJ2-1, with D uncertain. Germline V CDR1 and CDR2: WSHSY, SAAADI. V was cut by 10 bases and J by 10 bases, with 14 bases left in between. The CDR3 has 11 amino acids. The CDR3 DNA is TGCGCCACCGGAGTCGCGAAGGAGCAGTTCTTC. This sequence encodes CATGVAKEQFF.

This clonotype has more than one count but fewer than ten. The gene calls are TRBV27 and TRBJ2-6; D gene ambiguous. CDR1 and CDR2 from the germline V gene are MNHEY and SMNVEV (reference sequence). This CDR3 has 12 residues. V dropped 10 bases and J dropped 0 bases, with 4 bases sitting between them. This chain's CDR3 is CATISGANVLTF. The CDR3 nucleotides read TGTGCCACCATCTCTGGGGCCAACGTCCTGACTTTC.

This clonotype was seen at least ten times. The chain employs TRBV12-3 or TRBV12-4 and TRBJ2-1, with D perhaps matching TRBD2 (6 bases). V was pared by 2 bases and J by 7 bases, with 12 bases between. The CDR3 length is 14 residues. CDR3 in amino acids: CASSLSSSGNEQFF. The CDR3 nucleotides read TGTGCCAGCAGTTTATCGTCAAGCGGGAATGAGCAGTTCTTC.